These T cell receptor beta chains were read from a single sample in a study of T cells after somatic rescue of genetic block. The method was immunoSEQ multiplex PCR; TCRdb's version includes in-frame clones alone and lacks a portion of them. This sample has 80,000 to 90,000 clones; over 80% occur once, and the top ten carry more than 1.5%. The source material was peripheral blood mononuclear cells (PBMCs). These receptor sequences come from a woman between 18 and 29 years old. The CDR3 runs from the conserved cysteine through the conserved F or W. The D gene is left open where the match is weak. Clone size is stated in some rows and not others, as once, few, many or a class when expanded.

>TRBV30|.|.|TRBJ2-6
TGTGCCTGGAACTATATTACCTCTGGGGCCAACGTCCTGACTTTC
CAWNYITSGANVLTF
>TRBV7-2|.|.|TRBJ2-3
TGTGCCAGCAGCGAATTAACGCAGTATTTT
CASSELTQYF
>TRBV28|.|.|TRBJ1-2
TGTGCCAGCAGTGGTCGCTATGGCTACACCTTC
CASSGRYGYTF
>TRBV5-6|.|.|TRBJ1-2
TGTGCCAGCAGCCCGGGGCTCGATGGCTACACCTTC
CASSPGLDGYTF
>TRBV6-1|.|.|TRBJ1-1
TGTGCCATCGGGAGGTGGACTGAAGCTTTCTTT
CAIGRWTEAFF
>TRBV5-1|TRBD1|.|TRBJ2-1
TGCGCCAGCAGCTTCCGGGACAGGGGGTTCAATGAGCAGTTCTTC
CASSFRDRGFNEQFF
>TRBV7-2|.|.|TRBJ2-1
TGTGCCAGCAGCTTAGTGTCGGAGGGGGGCAATGAGCAGTTCTTC
CASSLVSEGGNEQFF
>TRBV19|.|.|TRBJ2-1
TGTGCCAGTAACTGGGGTCGGGGTGAGCAGTTCTTC
CASNWGRGEQFF
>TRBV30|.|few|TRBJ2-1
TGTGCCTGGAGTCCTTGGCGGGTGAGCTCCTACAATGAGCAGTTCTTC
CAWSPWRVSSYNEQFF
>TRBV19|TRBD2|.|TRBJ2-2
TGTGCCAGTAGTATAGTGGGTCTAGCGGGAGAGGCCGGGGAGCTGTTTTTT
CASSIVGLAGEAGELFF
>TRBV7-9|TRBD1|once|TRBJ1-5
TGTGCCAGCAGCTGGACAGGGGACAGCAATCAGCCCCAGCATTTT
CASSWTGDSNQPQHF
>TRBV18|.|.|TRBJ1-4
TGTGCCAGCTCACCAGTGCAGGGTACCGAAAAACTGTTTTTT
CASSPVQGTEKLFF
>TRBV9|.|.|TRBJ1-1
TGTGCCAGCAGCCGAGACGTCACTGAAGCTTTCTTT
CASSRDVTEAFF
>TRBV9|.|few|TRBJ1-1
TGTGCCAGCAGCGTAGTAGCAGAGAACACTGAAGCTTTCTTT
CASSVVAENTEAFF
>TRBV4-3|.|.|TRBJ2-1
TGCGCCAGCGGAGGGGACCTTGCCTCCTACAATGAGCAGTTCTTC
CASGGDLASYNEQFF
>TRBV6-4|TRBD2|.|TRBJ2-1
TGTGCCAGCACTAGCGGGTTCTCCTACAATGAGCAGTTCTTC
CASTSGFSYNEQFF
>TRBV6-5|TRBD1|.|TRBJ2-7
TGTGCCAGCAGTTGGTCGACAGGGCCCGGCTACGAGCAGTACTTC
CASSWSTGPGYEQYF
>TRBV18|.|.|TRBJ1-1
TGTGCCAGCTCAACCAGTACAGGTGTGACTGAAGCTTTCTTT
CASSTSTGVTEAFF
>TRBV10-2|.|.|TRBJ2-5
TGCGCCAGCAGTCCCCCCGACCAAGGCCAAGAGACCCAGTACTTC
CASSPPDQGQETQYF
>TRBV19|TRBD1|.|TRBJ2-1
TGTGCCACCCGTAGGGACAGGAGCTACAATGAGCAGTTCTTC
CATRRDRSYNEQFF
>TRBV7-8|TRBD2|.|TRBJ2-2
TGTGCCAGCAGCTCCCAGGCCCTAGCGGGGCCGAGCACCGGGGAGCTGTTTTTT
CASSSQALAGPSTGELFF
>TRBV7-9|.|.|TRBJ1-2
TGTGCCAGCAGCTTAGATCCTGACCCCAGGATCTATGGCTACACCTTC
CASSLDPDPRIYGYTF
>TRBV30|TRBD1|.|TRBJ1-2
TGTGCCTCCACCCACGGACAGGGCCTTGGCTATGGCTACACCTTC
CASTHGQGLGYGYTF
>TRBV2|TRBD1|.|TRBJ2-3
TGTGCCAGCAGTGAAGCGAGGGGACAGATCACAGATACGCAGTATTTT
CASSEARGQITDTQYF
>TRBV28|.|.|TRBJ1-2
TGTGCCAGCAGTTTTTTTAGGCAAGCGAACTATGGCTACACCTTC
CASSFFRQANYGYTF
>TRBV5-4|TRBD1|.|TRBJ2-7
TGTGCCAGCAGCTGGGTCCAGACAGGGGTGGACGAGCAGTACTTC
CASSWVQTGVDEQYF
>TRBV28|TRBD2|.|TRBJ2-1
TGTGCCAGCAGTTTATATAGGGGGACTAGCGGGAGGGGCTACAATGAGCAGTTCTTC
CASSLYRGTSGRGYNEQFF
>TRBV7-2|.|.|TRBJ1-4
TGTGCCAGCAGCTACACAAGAGGGGAAGTTGAAAAACTGTTTTTT
CASSYTRGEVEKLFF
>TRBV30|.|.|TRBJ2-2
TGTGCCTGGACCGTAAGGCTTGGACACACCGGGGAGCTGTTTTTT
CAWTVRLGHTGELFF
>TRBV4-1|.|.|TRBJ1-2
TGCGCCAGCAGCCAAGGGGGCGGTAACTATGGCTACACCTTC
CASSQGGGNYGYTF
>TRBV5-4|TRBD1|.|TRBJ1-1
TGTGCCAGCAGCTCGGGACAGGACATGAACACTGAAGCTTTCTTT
CASSSGQDMNTEAFF
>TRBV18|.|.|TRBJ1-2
TGTGCCAGCTCACCACCGACCGGGGGCTACACCTTC
CASSPPTGGYTF
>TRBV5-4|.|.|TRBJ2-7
TGTGCCAGCAGCTTGGGGGCAAGGGCGAATCCCTACGAGCAGTACTTC
CASSLGARANPYEQYF
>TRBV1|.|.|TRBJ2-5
TGCACCAGCAGCCAAGCCGGAACGGAGGGCTCGAGACAAGAGACCCAGTACTTC
CTSSQAGTEGSRQETQYF
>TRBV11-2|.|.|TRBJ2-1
TGTGCCAGCAGTCCCCGCGGGGACTCCTACAATGAGCAGTTCTTC
CASSPRGDSYNEQFF
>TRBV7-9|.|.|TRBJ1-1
TGTGCCAGCAGCCCCCTAGAGACTGAAGCTTTCTTT
CASSPLETEAFF
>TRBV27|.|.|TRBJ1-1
TGTGCCAGCAGTTTAGGGGCGCGAGGCACTGAAGCTTTCTTT
CASSLGARGTEAFF
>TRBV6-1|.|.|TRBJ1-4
TGTGCCAGCAGCCGGGACGGAAAACTGTTTTTT
CASSRDGKLFF
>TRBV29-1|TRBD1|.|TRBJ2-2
TGCAGCGTTGGGGGCGGGACAGGAGAGACCGGGGAGCTGTTTTTT
CSVGGGTGETGELFF
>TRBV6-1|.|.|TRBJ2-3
TGTGCCAGCAGTGAAGCGGGCGCGGGACCAGATACGCAGTATTTT
CASSEAGAGPDTQYF
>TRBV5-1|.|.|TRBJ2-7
TGCGCCAGCAGCTTTCCTGGCGGAGGTTCCTACGAGCAGTACTTC
CASSFPGGGSYEQYF
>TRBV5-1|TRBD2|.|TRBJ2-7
TGCGCCAGCAGCGGGACTAGCAGTTACGAGCAGTACTTC
CASSGTSSYEQYF
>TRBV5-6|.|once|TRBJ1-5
TGTGCCAGCAGCTTCCAAGGGCTTCAGCCCCAGCATTTT
CASSFQGLQPQHF
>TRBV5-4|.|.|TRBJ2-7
TGTGCCAGCAGTCGTGACAGAGCCTACGAGCAGTACTTC
CASSRDRAYEQYF
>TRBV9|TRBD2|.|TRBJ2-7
TGTGCCAGCAGCGTGACTAGCGACCACTACGAGCAGTACTTC
CASSVTSDHYEQYF
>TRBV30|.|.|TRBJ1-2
TGTGCCTGGCGCCGGGACCGAGGACACTATGGCTACACCTTC
CAWRRDRGHYGYTF
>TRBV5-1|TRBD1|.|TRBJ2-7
TGCGCCAGCAGCGCGCCCGGGACAGATTCAATCTACGAGCAGTACTTC
CASSAPGTDSIYEQYF